What follows are 27 T cell receptor beta chains derived from one specimen sequenced in a study of blood T cell repertoires in COVID-19. Produced via immunoSEQ multiplex PCR; TCRdb's table is partial and in-frame only. The table has some 200,000 clones, about 81% seen once. The sequenced sample consisted of PBMCs or T cells enriched from blood (not recorded which). The receptor source for this set is a man aged 35 to 55 who had recovered from COVID-19.

The chain has TRBV24-1 and TRBJ1-2; 7 nucleotides align to TRBD1. The germline CDR1 and CDR2 sequences are KGHDR and SFDVKD. V shed 4 bases, J shed 6 bases, and the junction held 13 bases outside the gene matches. This CDR3 is built from 16 residues. CDR3 protein: CATSDPGITGDHGYTF. The CDR3 nucleotides read TGTGCCACCAGTGACCCGGGTATTACAGGGGATCATGGCTACACCTTC.

V is TRBV3-1 (or the pseudogene TRBV3-2) and J is TRBJ1-5; TRBD1 aligns across 7 bases. J was trimmed by 7 bases and V by 4 bases; bases with no gene match: 7. Germline CDR1 is LGHDT and CDR2 is YNNKEL (reference sequence). The CDR3 consists of 14 residues. CDR3 protein: CASSREGAGQPQHF. The CDR3 DNA is TGTGCCAGCAGCCGTGAGGGGGCAGGACAGCCCCAGCATTTT.

In its sample, this clone was seen a few times. The chain is built from TRBV19 and TRBJ1-2; D possibly corresponds to TRBD1 (5 bases). V lost 5 bases to trimming and J lost 8 bases, with 21 bases between them. The CDR3 length is 15 residues. Looked up from germline, CDR1 is LNHDA and CDR2 is SQIVND (reference sequence). CDR3 nucleotide sequence: TGTGCCAGTAGTGCGGGGGAGCTAGCGGTCGTGGGCTACACCTTC. Translation gives CASSAGELAVVGYTF.

The rearrangement links TRBV7-3 to TRBJ2-1; possibly TRBD1 for D (6 bases). CDR1 and CDR2 from the germline V gene are SGHTA and FQGTGA. CDR3 length equals 13 residues. V lost 5 bases, J lost 10 bases, and 15 bases lay in between. The CDR3 DNA reads as TGTGCCAGCAGCACAGATTCTAGGGGGGAGCAGTTCTTC. Translation: CASSTDSRGEQFF. The variable domain in full, with the rest retrieved from reference TRBV7-3 and TRBJ2-1, is GAGVSQTPSNKVTEKGKYVELRCDPISGHTALYWYRQSLGQGPEFLIYFQGTGAADDSGLPNDRFFAVRPEGSVSTLKIQRTERGDSAVYLCASSTDSRGEQFFGPGTRLTVL.

The chain employs TRBV6-5 and TRBJ2-7; 8 bases agree with TRBD1. Germline CDR1 and CDR2: MNHEY and SVGAGI. With 6 bases clipped from V and 3 bases from J, the junction kept 7 bases outside the gene matches. This CDR3 is 14 amino acids long. As DNA, the CDR3 is TGTGCCAGCAGGGAGCCGGGACAGGTCTACGAGCAGTACTTC. Amino acid sequence: CASREPGQVYEQYF.

As DNA, the CDR3 is TGTGCCAGCAGTCGGGGAGGCACAACTAATGAAAAACTGTTTTTT. It is translated as CASSRGGTTNEKLFF. V usage is TRBV6-4 and J usage is TRBJ1-4; D unresolved. Per germline, CDR1 MRHNA and CDR2 SNTAGT. V dropped 5 bases and J dropped 0 bases, with 10 bases sitting between them. This CDR3 contains 15 residues.

V gene TRBV7-2 combines with J gene TRBJ2-7; 8 positions match TRBD1. V lost 1 base to trimming and J lost 2 bases; unmatched junction nucleotides: 4. The CDR3 contains 15 residues. CDR1 and CDR2 from the germline V gene are SGHTA and FQGNSA. CDR3 DNA sequence: TGTGCCAGCAGCTTAGATGGACAGGGACCCTACGAGCAGTACTTC. It yields the protein CASSLDGQGPYEQYF.

The chain joins TRBV7-9 to TRBJ2-2, with D tentatively TRBD2 (6 bases). This CDR3 has 16 amino acids. Germline CDR1 SEHNR, CDR2 FQNEAQ (reference sequence). V was pared by 4 bases and J by 4 bases, with 16 bases between. The CDR3 coding sequence is TGTGCCAGCAGCTCTACTAGCCTCCAGGGCACCGGGGAGCTGTTTTTT. It encodes CASSSTSLQGTGELFF.

CDR3 DNA sequence: TGTGCCAGCAGCGCTTCCACTAGAAAGGAGACCCAGTACTTC. Translating it yields CASSASTRKETQYF. This chain links TRBV9 with TRBJ2-5; TRBD2 might be the D (5 bases). V lost 3 bases and J 5 bases, leaving 14 bases between the germline ends. The CDR3 consists of 14 residues. Per the germline V gene, CDR1 is SGDLS and CDR2 is YYNGEE.

The chain employs TRBV7-9 and TRBJ1-4; D is possibly TRBD1 (5 bases). Germline V gene lookup returns CDR1 SEHNR and CDR2 FQNEAQ (reference sequence). This CDR3 has 15 amino acids. The V end was cut by 4 bases, the J end by 0 bases, with 9 bases between. CDR3 in DNA: TGTGCCAGCAGCTGGGGCCTTGCAACTAATGAAAAACTGTTTTTT. Residues: CASSWGLATNEKLFF.

The CDR3 region has the DNA TGTGCCATCAGGGGCAATAATAATTCACCCCTCCACTTT. Amino acids: CAIRGNNNSPLHF. The chain has TRBV10-3 and TRBJ1-6; D gene uncertain. The CDR3 runs to 13 residues. V gave up 6 bases and J gave up 5 bases, with 8 bases separating them. Germline V gives CDR1 ENHRY, CDR2 SYGVKD.

This clone came up a few times. This chain uses TRBV5-8 with TRBJ1-3; D is undetermined. The CDR3 contains 14 residues. Deletions cut 1 base from V and 4 bases from J, with 9 bases between. Per the germline V gene, CDR1 is SGHTS and CDR2 is YDEGEE. DNA for the CDR3: TGTGCCAGCAGCTTGAAGCTCCGCGGAAACACCATATATTTT. Protein product: CASSLKLRGNTIYF.

The chain joins TRBV7-2 to TRBJ1-4; the D is unclear. The CDR3 length is 13 residues. The V and J ends lost 5 bases and 8 bases respectively, with 12 bases between them. The germline CDR1 and CDR2 sequences are SGHTA and FQGNSA. In DNA form, the CDR3 reads TGTGCCAGCAGCCGTTATACACAGGAAAAACTGTTTTTT. Translated, it gives CASSRYTQEKLFF. The entire variable domain, with the rest obtained from reference TRBV7-2 and TRBJ1-4, is as follows: GAGVSQSPSNKVTEKGKDVELRCDPISGHTALYWYRQSLGQGLEFLIYFQGNSAPDKSGLPSDRFSAERTGGSVSTLTIQRTQQEDSAVYLCASSRYTQEKLFFGSGTQLSVL.

The chain recombines TRBV6-5 with TRBJ1-5; 7 bases agree with TRBD1. CDR1 is MNHEY and CDR2 is SVGAGI in the germline V gene. The CDR3 runs to 13 residues. The J segment lost 6 bases and the V segment lost 7 bases, leaving 6 bases of the junction unmatched. CDR3 region: CASKGAGGQPQHF. The CDR3 region has the DNA TGTGCCAGCAAAGGGGCAGGGGGTCAGCCCCAGCATTTT.

The V gene is TRBV7-2, the J gene TRBJ2-7; TRBD2 is a possible D gene (6 bases). Germline CDR1 is SGHTA and CDR2 is FQGNSA. Between the trimmed V and J ends, which lost 4 bases and 5 bases, there was a span of 24 bases. The CDR3 is 17 residues long. CDR3 protein: CASSSPFPLGLNNEQYF. The CDR3 DNA reads as TGTGCCAGCAGCTCCCCTTTTCCCCTTGGACTAAACAACGAGCAGTACTTC.

The V and J genes are TRBV18 and TRBJ2-7; a possible D gene is TRBD2 (5 bases). In germline, CDR1 is KGHSH, CDR2 LQKENI. The CDR3 has 13 residues. V lost 3 bases and J lost 2, with 8 bases in between. CDR3 sequence: CASSPGVAYEQYF. The CDR3 bases are TGTGCCAGCTCACCCGGGGTCGCCTACGAGCAGTACTTC.

The chain recombines TRBV5-1 with TRBJ2-7; TRBD1 is a possible D gene (6 bases). The ends were cut back, 0 bases at V and 5 bases at J, with 12 bases in the middle. CDR3 size: 14 residues. Germline assignment: CDR1 SGHRS and CDR2 YFSETQ. CDR3 loop: CASSLGPGADEQYF. The DNA of the CDR3 is TGCGCCAGCAGCTTGGGGCCAGGGGCGGACGAGCAGTACTTC.

The sample holds one count of this clone. CDR3 protein: CASSPLSGQGSSYGYTF. The CDR3 DNA reads TGCGCCAGCAGCCCGTTATCAGGACAGGGAAGTAGCTATGGCTACACCTTC. The chain is built from TRBV5-1 and TRBJ1-2; 8 bases align to TRBD1. The CDR3 has 17 residues. CDR1 is SGHRS and CDR2 is YFSETQ in the germline V gene. V lost 4 bases and J lost 4; bases outside the gene matches: 15.

This chain links TRBV15 with TRBJ1-2; tentatively, D is TRBD1 (6 bases). Trimming removed 3 bases at V and 6 bases at J, with 17 bases between. The CDR3 totals 15 residues. In germline, CDR1 is LNHNV, CDR2 YYDKDF (reference sequence). The CDR3 loop reads CATSSQGGGWDGYTF. CDR3 nucleotides: TGTGCCACCAGCAGTCAAGGGGGGGGATGGGATGGCTACACCTTC.

This chain connects TRBV27 to TRBJ1-1; TRBD1 matches at 12 bases. This CDR3 is 16 amino acids long. The V and J ends lost 5 bases and 1 base, in that order; junction bases with no gene match: 5. Looked up from germline, CDR1 is MNHEY and CDR2 is SMNVEV (reference sequence). The CDR3 bases are TGTGCCAGCAGTCGGGACAGGGGGCTTAGGAACACTGAAGCTTTCTTT. Translated, it gives CASSRDRGLRNTEAFF.

This clone has only one observation. V is TRBV19 and J is TRBJ2-1; 12 positions match TRBD2. This CDR3 has 17 amino acids. J was trimmed by 4 bases and V by 4 bases; bases with no gene match: 8. Per germline, CDR1 LNHDA and CDR2 SQIVND (reference sequence). The CDR3 loop reads CASSTWTSGNVYNEQFF. CDR3 DNA: TGTGCCAGTAGTACTTGGACTAGCGGGAACGTATACAATGAGCAGTTCTTC. Based on the CDR3 plus reference TRBV19 and TRBJ2-1, the full variable domain is DGGITQSPKYLFRKEGQNVTLSCEQNLNHDAMYWYRQDPGQGLRLIYYSQIVNDFQKGDIAEGYSVSREKKESFPLTVTSAQKNPTAFYLCASSTWTSGNVYNEQFFGPGTRLTVL.

The rearrangement links TRBV5-4 to TRBJ2-2; TRBD1 agrees at 8 bases. The germline V gene has CDR1 SGHNT and CDR2 YYREEE (reference sequence). After removal of 1 base from V and 4 bases from J, the junction contained 6 bases not matched to a gene. This CDR3 is 16 amino acids long. CDR3 sequence: CASSLRSQGATGELFF. DNA of the CDR3: TGTGCCAGCAGCTTGCGGAGTCAGGGGGCCACCGGGGAGCTGTTTTTT.

CDR3 sequence: CASSPYYGQGSNNEQYF. DNA for the CDR3: TGTGCCAGCAGCCCTTATTACGGACAGGGGAGTAATAACGAGCAGTACTTC. The chain is built from TRBV3-1 (or the pseudogene TRBV3-2) and TRBJ2-7, with 9 positions matching TRBD1. V dropped 4 bases and J dropped 5; count of bases not matched to a gene: 15. CDR3 size: 17 residues. CDR1 LGHDT and CDR2 YNNKEL come from the germline V gene (reference sequence).

The CDR3, as DNA: TGTGCCAGCAGCATTAATCCGGGACAGGGAAGGGCCGGGGAGCTGTTTTTT. This gives the protein CASSINPGQGRAGELFF. V gene TRBV11-2 combines with J gene TRBJ2-2; 9 bases agree with TRBD1. From germline, CDR1 is SGHAT and CDR2 FQNNGV. V was pared by 5 bases and J by 6 bases, with 13 bases of the junction left unmatched. This CDR3 region has 17 residues.

The V and J genes are TRBV5-1 and TRBJ2-7, with a possible D match to TRBD1 (6 bases). The germline V and J ends were trimmed by 0 bases and 4 bases, with 14 bases remaining between them. The CDR3 contains 15 residues. Germline CDR1 is SGHRS and CDR2 is YFSETQ. This CDR3 is CASSLVSGAQYEQYF. CDR3 nucleotides: TGCGCCAGCAGCTTGGTGTCAGGGGCTCAATACGAGCAGTACTTC.

J is TRBJ1-1 and V is TRBV5-4, with 8 bases identical to TRBD1. The CDR3 spans 15 residues. The V segment lost 3 bases and the J segment 1 base; nucleotides outside the gene matches: 5. Germline CDR1 is SGHNT and CDR2 is YYREEE (reference sequence). CDR3 sequence (DNA): TGTGCCAGCAGCTATGACAGGGGAGCGAACACTGAAGCTTTCTTT. Translating gives CASSYDRGANTEAFF.

This sequence joins TRBV2 and TRBJ1-6; 7 bases match TRBD1. The J segment lost 7 bases and the V segment lost 6 bases, leaving 6 bases of the junction unmatched. CDR1 and CDR2 (germline): SNHLY, FYNNEI. CDR3 length: 14 residues. Here the CDR3 reads CASSRDSKNSPLHF. The CDR3 coding sequence is TGTGCCAGCAGCCGGGACAGTAAAAATTCACCCCTCCACTTT.